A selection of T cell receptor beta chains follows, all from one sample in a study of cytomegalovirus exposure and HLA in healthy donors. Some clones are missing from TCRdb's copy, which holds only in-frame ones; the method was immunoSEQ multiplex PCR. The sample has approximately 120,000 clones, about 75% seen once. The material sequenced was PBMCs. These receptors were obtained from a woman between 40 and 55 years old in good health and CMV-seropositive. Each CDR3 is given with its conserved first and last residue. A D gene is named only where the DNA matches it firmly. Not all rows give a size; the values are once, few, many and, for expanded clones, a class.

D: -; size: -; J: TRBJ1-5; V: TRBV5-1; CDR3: CASSLTPSSNQPQHF; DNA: TGCGCCAGCAGCTTGACCCCCAGTAGCAATCAGCCCCAGCATTTT
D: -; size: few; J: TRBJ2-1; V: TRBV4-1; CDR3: CASSQKQDSGRNEQFF; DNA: TGCGCCAGCAGCCAAAAACAGGATTCAGGGCGCAATGAGCAGTTCTTC
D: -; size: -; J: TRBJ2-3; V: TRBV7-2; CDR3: CASGGATDTQYF; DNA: TGTGCCAGCGGGGGGGCCACAGATACGCAGTATTTT
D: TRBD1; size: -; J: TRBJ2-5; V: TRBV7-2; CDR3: CASSKGAVRETQYF; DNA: TGTGCCAGCAGCAAGGGGGCAGTTAGGGAGACCCAGTACTTC
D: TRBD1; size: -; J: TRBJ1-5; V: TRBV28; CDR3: CASSPGTAFNQPQHF; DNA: TGTGCCAGCAGTCCGGGGACAGCCTTCAATCAGCCCCAGCATTTT
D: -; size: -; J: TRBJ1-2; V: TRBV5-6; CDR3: CASSSGSYGYTF; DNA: TGTGCCAGCAGCTCGGGATCCTATGGCTACACCTTC
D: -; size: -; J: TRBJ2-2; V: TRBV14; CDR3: CASSRTGVGGGELFF; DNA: TGTGCCAGCAGCCGGACTGGCGTCGGGGGCGGGGAGCTGTTTTTT
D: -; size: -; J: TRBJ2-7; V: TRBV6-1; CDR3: CATAAGAPRRNEQYF; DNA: TGTGCCACTGCGGCGGGGGCGCCAAGGAGGAACGAGCAGTACTTC
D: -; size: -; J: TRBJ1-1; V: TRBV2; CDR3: CASKVTEIRRGEAFF; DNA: TGTGCCAGCAAGGTCACGGAGATCCGAAGGGGTGAAGCTTTCTTT
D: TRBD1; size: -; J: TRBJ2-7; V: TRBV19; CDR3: CASSISRDRYEQYF; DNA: TGTGCCAGTAGTATCTCCAGGGACAGGTACGAGCAGTACTTC
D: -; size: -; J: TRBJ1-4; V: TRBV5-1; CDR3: CASSLDRPNEKLFF; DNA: TGCGCCAGCAGCCTAGACAGGCCCAATGAAAAACTGTTTTTT
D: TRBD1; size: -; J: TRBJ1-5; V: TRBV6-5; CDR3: CASSTGTDPNQPQHF; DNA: TGTGCCAGCAGTACGGGGACAGATCCTAATCAGCCCCAGCATTTT
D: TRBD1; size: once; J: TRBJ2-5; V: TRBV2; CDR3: CASRGTGAWETQYF; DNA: TGTGCCAGCAGAGGGACAGGGGCGTGGGAGACCCAGTACTTC
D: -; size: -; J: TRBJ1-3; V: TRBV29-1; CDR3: CSVGGENSGNTIYF; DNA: TGCAGCGTTGGGGGGGAGAACTCTGGAAACACCATATATTTT
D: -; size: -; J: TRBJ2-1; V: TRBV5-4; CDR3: CASSLAGTSHNEQFF; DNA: TGTGCCAGCAGCTTGGCTGGAACTAGCCACAATGAGCAGTTCTTC
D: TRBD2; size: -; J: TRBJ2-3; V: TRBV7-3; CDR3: CASSPHPGGFTDTQYF; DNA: TGTGCCAGCAGCCCCCATCCGGGGGGGTTCACAGATACGCAGTATTTT
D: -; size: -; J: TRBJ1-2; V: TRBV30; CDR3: CAWSATGLGYGYTF; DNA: TGTGCCTGGAGTGCCACAGGGTTAGGGTATGGCTACACCTTC
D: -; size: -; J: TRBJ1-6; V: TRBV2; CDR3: CASSEVESPLHF; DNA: TGTGCCAGCAGTGAGGTAGAATCACCCCTCCACTTT
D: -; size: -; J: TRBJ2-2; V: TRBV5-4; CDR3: CASSLGEGNTGELFF; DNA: TGTGCCAGCAGCTTGGGAGAGGGGAACACCGGGGAGCTGTTTTTT
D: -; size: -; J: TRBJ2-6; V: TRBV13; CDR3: CASSSRSSVPAGANVLTF; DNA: TGTGCCAGCAGCTCACGAAGCTCGGTACCCGCTGGGGCCAACGTCCTGACTTTC
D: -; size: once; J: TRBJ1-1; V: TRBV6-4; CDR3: CASSDSDRPTEAFF; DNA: TGTGCCAGCAGTGACTCAGACAGACCCACTGAAGCTTTCTTT
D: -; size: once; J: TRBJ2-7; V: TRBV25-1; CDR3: CASRGAGRFHEQYF; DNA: TGTGCCAGCAGGGGGGCAGGTCGTTTCCACGAGCAGTACTTC
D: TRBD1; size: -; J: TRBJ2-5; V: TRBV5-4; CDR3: CASSLVGGRETQYF; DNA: TGTGCCAGCAGCTTGGTAGGGGGCCGGGAGACCCAGTACTTC
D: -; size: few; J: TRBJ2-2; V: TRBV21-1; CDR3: CASPNPGQGAGELFF; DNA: TGTGCCAGTCCTAACCCGGGACAGGGGGCCGGGGAGCTGTTTTTT
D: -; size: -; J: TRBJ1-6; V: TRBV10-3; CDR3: CAISDPQSPLHF; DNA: TGTGCCATCAGTGATCCCCAATCACCCCTCCACTTT
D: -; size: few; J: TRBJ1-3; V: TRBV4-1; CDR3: CASSPGHLTLSGNTIYF; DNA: TGCGCCAGCAGCCCGGGACACTTAACCCTCTCTGGAAACACCATATATTTT
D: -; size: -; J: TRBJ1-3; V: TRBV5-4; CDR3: CASSLDVAGEFF; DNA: TGTGCCAGCAGCTTGGATGTGGCAGGGGAGTTTTTT
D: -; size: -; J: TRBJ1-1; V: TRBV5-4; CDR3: CASSSPGEGTEAFF; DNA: TGTGCCAGCAGCTCCCCCGGGGAGGGGACTGAAGCTTTCTTT
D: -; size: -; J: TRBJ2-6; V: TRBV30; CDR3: CACDSYSGANVLTF; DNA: TGTGCCTGCGACAGTTACTCTGGGGCCAACGTCCTGACTTTC